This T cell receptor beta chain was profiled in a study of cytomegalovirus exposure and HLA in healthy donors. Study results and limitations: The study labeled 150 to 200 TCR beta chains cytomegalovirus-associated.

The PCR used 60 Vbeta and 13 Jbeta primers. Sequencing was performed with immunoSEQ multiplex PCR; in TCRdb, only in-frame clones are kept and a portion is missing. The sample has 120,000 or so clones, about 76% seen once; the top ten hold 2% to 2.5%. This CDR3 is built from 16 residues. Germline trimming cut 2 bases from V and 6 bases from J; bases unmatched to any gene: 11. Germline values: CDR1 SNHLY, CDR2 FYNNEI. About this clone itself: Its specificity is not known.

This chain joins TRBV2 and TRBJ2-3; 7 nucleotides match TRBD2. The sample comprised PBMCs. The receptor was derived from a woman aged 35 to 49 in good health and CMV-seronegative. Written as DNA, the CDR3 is TGTGCCAGCAGTGAACTGGCGGGAGTGGGTTCGGATACGCAGTATTTT. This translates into CASSELAGVGSDTQYF. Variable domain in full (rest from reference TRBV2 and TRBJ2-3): EPEVTQTPSHQVTQMGQEVILRCVPISNHLYFYWYRQILGQKVEFLVSFYNNEISEKSEIFDDQFSVERPDGSNFTLKIRSTKLEDSAMYFCASSELAGVGSDTQYFGPGTRLTVL.